This TCR beta chain derives from a study of T cell repertoires in cytomegalovirus infection. Germline V lookup: CDR1 MNHEY, CDR2 SVGEGT. The CDR3 spans 15 residues. V lost 0 bases, J lost 5 bases, and 5 bases stayed unmatched. TCRdb reanalysed the reads using MiXCR and keeps one entry per CDR3 protein. Here the sample spans over 150,000 distinct CDR3 sequences, about 15% being singletons. This clonotype appeared a few times. The TCR comes from a human donor in good health (CMV status not recorded). Some clones in this sample may be carry-over from other donors' samples. The chain is built from TRBV6-2 or TRBV6-3 and TRBJ2-7; 9 bases map to TRBD1. The sample was CD8+ T cells from PBMCs. CDR3 bases: TGTGCCAGCAGTTACTCCCGGGACAGGGTGGACGAGCAGTACTTC. Translation: CASSYSRDRVDEQYF.